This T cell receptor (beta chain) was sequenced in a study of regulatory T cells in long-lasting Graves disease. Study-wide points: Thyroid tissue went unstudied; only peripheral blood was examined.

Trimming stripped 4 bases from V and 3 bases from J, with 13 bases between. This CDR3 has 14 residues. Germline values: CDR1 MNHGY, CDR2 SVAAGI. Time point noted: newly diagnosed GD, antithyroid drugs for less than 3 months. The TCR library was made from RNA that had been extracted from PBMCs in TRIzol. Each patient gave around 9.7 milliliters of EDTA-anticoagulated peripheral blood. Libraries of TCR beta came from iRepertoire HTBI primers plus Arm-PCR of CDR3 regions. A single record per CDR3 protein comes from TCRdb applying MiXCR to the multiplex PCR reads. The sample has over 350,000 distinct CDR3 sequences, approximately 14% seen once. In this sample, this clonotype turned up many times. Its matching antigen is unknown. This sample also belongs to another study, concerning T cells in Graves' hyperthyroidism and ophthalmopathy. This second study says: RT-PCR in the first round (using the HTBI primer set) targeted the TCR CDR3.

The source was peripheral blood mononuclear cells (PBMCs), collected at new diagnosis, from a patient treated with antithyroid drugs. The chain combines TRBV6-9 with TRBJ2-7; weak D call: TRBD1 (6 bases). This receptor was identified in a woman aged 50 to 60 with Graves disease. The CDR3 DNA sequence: TGTGCCAGCAGTTCTGGACAGCATAACTACGAGCAGTACTTC. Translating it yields CASSSGQHNYEQYF.